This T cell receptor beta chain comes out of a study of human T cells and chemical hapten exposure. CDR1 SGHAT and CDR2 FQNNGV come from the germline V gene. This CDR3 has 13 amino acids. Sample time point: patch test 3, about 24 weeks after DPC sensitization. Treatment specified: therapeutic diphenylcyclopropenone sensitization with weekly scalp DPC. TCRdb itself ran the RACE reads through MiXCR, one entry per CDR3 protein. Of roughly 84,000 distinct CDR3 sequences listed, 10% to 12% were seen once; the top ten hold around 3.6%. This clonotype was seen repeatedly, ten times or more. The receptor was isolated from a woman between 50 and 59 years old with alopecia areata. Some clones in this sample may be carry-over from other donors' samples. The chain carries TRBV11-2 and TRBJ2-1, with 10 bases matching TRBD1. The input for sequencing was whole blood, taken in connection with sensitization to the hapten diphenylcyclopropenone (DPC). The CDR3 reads CASGQGHYNEQFF. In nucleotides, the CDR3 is TGTGCGTCGGGACAGGGGCACTACAATGAGCAGTTCTTC.